The 13 T cell receptor beta chains given below trace back to one sample, sequenced in a study of shared clonotypes between healthy human individuals. The assay was immunoSEQ multiplex PCR, and TCRdb's table has in-frame clones only and misses some. The sample carries hundreds of thousands of clones, around 97% recorded once. Sequences were obtained from naive CD4+ T cells sorted from blood. Sample subset: CD45RA+ positively selected. The origin of the receptors is a woman aged 25 to 39 in good health.

The chain joins TRBV6-1 to TRBJ2-5; 9 bases line up with TRBD2. Germline lookup yields CDR1 MNHNS and CDR2 SASEGT. The J segment lost 3 bases and the V segment lost 8 bases, leaving 7 bases of the junction unmatched. This CDR3 has 14 residues. Here the CDR3 reads CASGRRLAEETQYF. For the CDR3, the DNA is TGTGCCAGCGGACGGCGACTAGCGGAAGAGACCCAGTACTTC.

V and J are TRBV2 and TRBJ2-7, with D possibly matching TRBD1 (6 bases). The CDR3 has 12 residues. Germline loops: CDR1 SNHLY, CDR2 FYNNEI. V was cut by 7 bases and J by 5 bases, with 12 bases left in between. CDR3 sequence: CASNQGWHEQYF. The CDR3 DNA follows: TGTGCCAGCAACCAGGGGTGGCACGAGCAGTACTTC.

Only one count was recorded for this clone. This chain connects TRBV20-1 to TRBJ2-7; perhaps TRBD2 as D (6 bases). Trimming cost V 4 bases and J 6 bases, with 10 bases left between them. CDR3 length: 11 residues. In germline, CDR1 is DFQATT, CDR2 SNEGSKA (reference sequence). CDR3 nucleotide sequence: TGCAGTGCTACAGTTAGCGGCGAGCAGTACTTC. Residues: CSATVSGEQYF.

V and J are TRBV19 and TRBJ1-2, with D possibly being TRBD1 (5 bases). The CDR3 spans 11 residues. Deletions cut 4 bases from V and 13 bases from J, with 13 bases between. Germline CDR1 and CDR2: LNHDA and SQIVND (reference sequence). The CDR3 is CASSTYRRSTF. CDR3 sequence (DNA): TGTGCCAGTAGTACATACAGGAGAAGCACCTTC.

The chain has TRBV2 and TRBJ2-2; D is unclear. CDR3 length: 15 residues. Between the trimmed V and J ends, which lost 7 bases and 7 bases, there was a span of 19 bases. Germline V gives CDR1 SNHLY, CDR2 FYNNEI. The CDR3: CASKGSPVFVGELFF. Written as DNA, the CDR3 is TGTGCCAGCAAGGGTTCCCCGGTTTTCGTCGGGGAGCTGTTTTTT.

The CDR3 is CASSPSSPRPGAFF. As DNA, the CDR3 is TGTGCCAGCTCACCATCAAGTCCTCGTCCGGGGGCTTTCTTT. The chain has TRBV18 and TRBJ1-1; D ambiguous. The CDR3 has 14 amino acids. Trimming cost V 2 bases and J 11 bases, with 18 bases left between them. Germline V gene lookup returns CDR1 KGHSH and CDR2 LQKENI.

The chain joins TRBV5-4 to TRBJ1-5, with a weak D call TRBD1 (5 bases). V gave up 0 bases and J gave up 7 bases, with 14 bases separating them. From germline, CDR1 is SGHNT and CDR2 YYREEE (reference sequence). The CDR3 contains 15 residues. CDR3 sequence (DNA): TGTGCCAGCAGCTTGGACGGGGGAGGGACGCAGCCCCAGCATTTT. Residues: CASSLDGGGTQPQHF.

The chain combines TRBV18 with TRBJ1-5; D may be TRBD1 (5 bases). The CDR3 has 15 amino acids. V was shortened by 3 bases and J by 0 bases, with 9 bases between the two germline ends. CDR1 and CDR2 from the germline V gene are KGHSH and LQKENI. The DNA of the CDR3 is TGTGCCAGCTCACCCAGGGCAGATAGCAATCAGCCCCAGCATTTT. The encoded protein is CASSPRADSNQPQHF. Full variable domain (outside the CDR3, taken from reference TRBV18 and TRBJ1-5): NAGVMQNPRHLVRRRGQEARLRCSPMKGHSHVYWYRQLPEEGLKFMVYLQKENIIDESGMPKERFSAEFPKEGPSILRIQQVVRGDSAAYFCASSPRADSNQPQHFGDGTRLSIL.

The chain is built from TRBV7-2 and TRBJ2-2; maybe TRBD2 (5 bases). The CDR3 sequence is 15 residues long. Germline V gene data show CDR1 as SGHTA and CDR2 as FQGNSA. Trimming pared 1 base from V and 5 bases from J, leaving 11 bases between. DNA of the CDR3: TGTGCCAGCAGCTTAGTTGCGGGTGGGACCGGGGAGCTGTTTTTT. Protein product: CASSLVAGGTGELFF.

The chain joins TRBV13 to TRBJ2-7; D is ambiguous. CDR3 size: 16 residues. CDR1 and CDR2 (germline): PRHDT, FYEKMQ (reference sequence). The germline V and J ends were trimmed by 4 bases and 2 bases, with 18 bases remaining between them. The CDR3 region has the DNA TGTGCCAGCAGCTCCCAGAAAAGGGCGGTGCCCTACGAGCAGTACTTC. Translated, it gives CASSSQKRAVPYEQYF. The full variable domain, its missing parts supplied by reference TRBV13 and TRBJ2-7, is AAGVIQSPRHLIKEKRETATLKCYPIPRHDTVYWYQQGPGQDPQFLISFYEKMQSDKGSIPDRFSAQQFSDYHSELNMSSLELGDSALYFCASSSQKRAVPYEQYFGPGTRLTVT.

V is TRBV28 and J is TRBJ1-3; tentatively, D is TRBD1 (5 bases). The CDR3 runs 15 residues. Germline V gene data show CDR1 as MDHEN and CDR2 as SYDVKM. The ends were cut back, 3 bases at V and 8 bases at J, with 17 bases in the middle. The CDR3 sequence is CASSFSGPPVDTIYF. The CDR3 region has the DNA TGTGCCAGCAGTTTCTCGGGGCCGCCCGTAGACACCATATATTTT.

For this clone: In the same sample, other DNA sequences code for this CDR3. This sequence joins TRBV7-9 and TRBJ2-5; D not certain. V lost 3 bases and J 2 bases, leaving 1 base between the germline ends. The germline V gene has CDR1 SEHNR and CDR2 FQNEAQ (reference sequence). This CDR3 is 11 amino acids long. The CDR3 DNA follows: TGTGCCAGCAGCTTGCAAGAGACCCAGTACTTC. This gives the protein CASSLQETQYF.

The V gene is TRBV11-2, the J gene TRBJ2-1, with D unclear. V was cut by 5 bases and J by 7 bases, with 9 bases left in between. The CDR3 consists of 12 residues. CDR1 and CDR2 from the germline V gene are SGHAT and FQNNGV. In DNA, the CDR3 is TGTGCCAGCAGCCCCCGGTGGAATGAGCAGTTCTTC. It translates to CASSPRWNEQFF.